This T cell receptor beta chain was observed in a study of T-cell memory formation after mild COVID-19. Study conclusions and caveats: CD4+ clones that contracted lay mainly in CM and EM; CD8+ ones lay in EMRA.

The CDR3 extends over 14 amino acids. Germline-derived CDR1 and CDR2 are LNHNV and YYDKDF (reference sequence). TCRdb reprocessed the 5' RACE reads via MiXCR and lists one record per CDR3 protein. The sample lists over 120,000 distinct CDR3 sequences, approximately 6% occurring once. For this clonotype: Its antigen is still unknown. Its ends do not fully match the called genes, so a read error is possible.

The chain is built from TRBV15 and TRBJ1-2; D is unresolved. Material: PBMCs or a T cell subset sorted from them (not recorded which). The clonotype comes from an adult woman who had mild COVID-19 (a few samples of this study predate the infection). Cell type and time point are not known. The chain's CDR3 is CATSRVAGSYGYTF. The CDR3 region has the DNA TGTGCAACCAGCAGAGTTGCGGGGAGCTATGGCTACACCTTC.